A selection of T cell receptor beta chains follows, all from one sample in a study of CD8 T cells in ankylosing spondylitis. TCRdb re-analysed the 5' RACE reads in MiXCR, keeping a single row per CDR3 protein. In the table there are 200,000 to 250,000 distinct CDR3 sequences, 10% to 13% of which are singletons. The specimen sequenced was blood, either unsorted or a sorted T cell fraction (not recorded which). These receptor sequences come from a male donor with ankylosing spondylitis or in good health (not recorded which). Both conserved end residues are part of each CDR3. D genes are given only for firm matches. Part of the rows lack a size; the others show once, few, many or a class for expanded clones.

j_gene | abundance | v_gene | d_gene | CDR3nt | CDR3aa
TRBJ2-1 | many | TRBV3-1 | . | TGTGCCAGCAGCCTACTTAGTGCCCTCTCCTACAATGAGCAGTTCTTC | CASSLLSALSYNEQFF
TRBJ2-4 | many | TRBV5-1 | . | TGCGCCAGCAGCCACGACTTAGCGCTCGAAAACATTCAGTACTTC | CASSHDLALENIQYF
TRBJ2-1 | many | TRBV5-1 | TRBD1 | TGCGCCAGCACAGGGACAGGTAATGAGCAGTTCTTC | CASTGTGNEQFF
TRBJ1-2 | many | TRBV29-1 | TRBD1 | TGCAGCGTTGAGACAGGGGGCGATGGCTACACCTTC | CSVETGGDGYTF
TRBJ2-5 | many | TRBV7-3 | . | TGTGCCAGCAGCTTAGAGGGCAGCAAGACCCAGTACTTC | CASSLEGSKTQYF
TRBJ2-5 | many | TRBV4-2 | TRBD2 | TGTGCCAGCAGCCAAGCTAGCGGGGTCGGCGAGACCCAGTACTTC | CASSQASGVGETQYF
TRBJ1-1 | many | TRBV20-1 | TRBD1 | TGCAGTGCTCCTTCACAGGGGGCACACACTGAAGCTTTCTTT | CSAPSQGAHTEAFF
TRBJ1-2 | many | TRBV4-2 | . | TGTGCCAGCAGCCCCGACCTGCTGCGGGAAGGCTACACCTTC | CASSPDLLREGYTF
TRBJ1-1 | . | TRBV20-1 | . | TGCAGTGCTAGGAACAGCGTGGGGGGAGAAGGAAAAGCTTTCTTT | CSARNSVGGEGKAFF
TRBJ2-1 | many | TRBV9 | . | TGTGCCAGCAGCGCCCGGGGGCGGGATGAGCAGTTCTTC | CASSARGRDEQFF
TRBJ2-5 | few | TRBV2 | . | TGTGCCAGCAGTTCACGGGCCTTCGAAGAGACCCAGTACTTC | CASSSRAFEETQYF
TRBJ1-5 | few | TRBV3-1 | . | TGTGCCAGCAGCCAATCTAATCAGCCCCAGCATTTT | CASSQSNQPQHF
TRBJ2-1 | many | TRBV5-1 | . | TGCGCCAGCAGCTTGCTGATAGGGGGTAGGAATGAGCAGTTCTTC | CASSLLIGGRNEQFF
TRBJ1-2 | few | TRBV29-1 | . | TGCAGCGCTGAGCCGGACCCTAACTATGGCTACACCTTC | CSAEPDPNYGYTF
TRBJ2-5 | few | TRBV5-1 | TRBD2 | TGCGCCAGCAGCAAGGGACTAGGGGGTGAAGAGACCCAGTACTTC | CASSKGLGGEETQYF
TRBJ2-5 | . | TRBV3-1 | . | TGTGCCAGCAGCCAAGGGGCGCAAGAGACCCAGTACTTC | CASSQGAQETQYF
TRBJ2-2 | . | TRBV28 | . | TGTGCCAGCATAGAGGGGGGGAAAGCGAACACCGGGGAGCTGTTTTTT | CASIEGGKANTGELFF
TRBJ2-1 | . | TRBV20-1 | . | TGCAGTGCTGCTTCGAGCTCCTACAATGAGCAGTTCTTC | CSAASSSYNEQFF
TRBJ1-2 | . | TRBV7-2 | . | TGTGCCAGCAGCTCTACCACCGGGACCCAGTATGGCTACACCTTC | CASSSTTGTQYGYTF
TRBJ1-1 | many | TRBV7-2 | TRBD1 | TGTGCCAGCAGCACCGGGACAGGATACCTTGAAGCTTTCTTT | CASSTGTGYLEAFF
TRBJ2-3 | . | TRBV5-1 | TRBD2 | TGCGCCAGCAGCACTAGCGGGGGGGCCATTGCAGATACGCAGTATTTT | CASSTSGGAIADTQYF
TRBJ2-5 | few | TRBV5-1 | TRBD2 | TGCGCCAGCAGCAAACTAGCGGGGGAGCAAGAGACCCAGTACTTC | CASSKLAGEQETQYF
TRBJ2-7 | few | TRBV28 | . | TGTGCCAGCCGCGACAGAGACTACGAGCAGTACTTC | CASRDRDYEQYF
TRBJ1-5 | . | TRBV3-1 | TRBD1 | TGTGCCAGCACCCTAGGGACAGCCAATCAGCCCCAGCATTTT | CASTLGTANQPQHF